This T cell receptor (beta chain) is drawn from a study of identical twins. TCRdb reanalysed the 5' RACE reads using MiXCR and keeps one entry per CDR3 protein. This repertoire shows about 290,000 distinct CDR3 sequences, around 9.7% found once; its top ten account for approximately 7%. V was pared by 8 bases and J by 5 bases, with 32 bases between. The CDR3 loop spans 19 amino acids. These same data were also listed under a study on yellow fever vaccine responses in identical twins.

Sequencing input: CD8+ T cells sorted from blood. V usage is TRBV12-3 or TRBV12-4 and J usage is TRBJ2-3; tentative D call: TRBD2 (6 bases). The origin of this receptor is a woman younger than 30 in good health. CDR3 sequence (DNA): TGTGCCAGCCTCGGGGACTTCCCTAAATCCGAGAATCCTATAGATACGCAGTATTTT. It translates to CASLGDFPKSENPIDTQYF.